These 9 T cell receptor beta chains came from one sample sequenced in a study of T cell responses to AZD1222 COVID-19 vaccine. Here immunoSEQ multiplex PCR was the method, and the copy in TCRdb shows in-frame clones only, minus some. The sample records some 160,000 clones, 87% being singletons. This sample comprised peripheral blood, obtained 28 days after the second AZD1222 dose. These receptors came from an adult who received the AZD1222 COVID-19 vaccine.

This clone was seen once. This chain uses TRBV15 with TRBJ2-2; no reliable D call. The CDR3 is 12 residues long. CDR1 and CDR2 from the germline V gene are LNHNV and YYDKDF (reference sequence). Trimming left V 1 base short and J 6 bases short, with 3 bases between. The CDR3 sequence is CATSRGSGELFF. CDR3 coding DNA: TGTGCCACCAGCAGAGGGTCCGGGGAGCTGTTTTTT. The full variable domain, with the rest looked up from reference TRBV15 and TRBJ2-2, is DAMVIQNPRYQVTQFGKPVTLSCSQTLNHNVMYWYQQKSSQAPKLLFHYYDKDFNNEADTPDNFQSRRPNTSFCFLDIRSPGLGDTAMYLCATSRGSGELFFGEGSRLTVL.

This clone was observed a few times. The V gene is TRBV10-1, the J gene TRBJ2-7; tentative D call: TRBD2 (5 bases). Per the germline V gene, CDR1 is WNHNN and CDR2 is SYGVQD (reference sequence). The CDR3 totals 13 residues. V lost 2 bases to trimming and J lost 7 bases, with 12 bases between them. The CDR3: CASSESLAGEQYF. The CDR3 DNA reads TGCGCCAGCAGTGAGAGCCTAGCTGGTGAGCAGTACTTC.

The CDR3 DNA is TGTGCCAGCAGTGGTGGGGGATACTATGGCTACACCTTC. It yields the protein CASSGGGYYGYTF. J is TRBJ1-2 and V is TRBV2; a possible D gene is TRBD1 (5 bases). V dropped 4 bases and J dropped 3 bases, with 9 bases sitting between them. This CDR3 has 13 residues. Germline CDR1 and CDR2: SNHLY and FYNNEI. The entire variable domain, with the rest obtained from reference TRBV2 and TRBJ1-2, is as follows: EPEVTQTPSHQVTQMGQEVILRCVPISNHLYFYWYRQILGQKVEFLVSFYNNEISEKSEIFDDQFSVERPDGSNFTLKIRSTKLEDSAMYFCASSGGGYYGYTFGSGTRLTVV.

The V and J genes are TRBV6-5 and TRBJ2-7; a possible D gene is TRBD1 (5 bases). Germline assignment: CDR1 MNHEY and CDR2 SVGAGI. V was cut by 6 bases and J by 2 bases, with 17 bases left in between. CDR3 length: 15 residues. This chain's CDR3 is CASRDTGRRPYEQYF. The CDR3 bases are TGTGCCAGCAGAGATACAGGACGGAGACCCTACGAGCAGTACTTC.

This clone was found a few times. This chain links TRBV19 with TRBJ2-1; D might be TRBD2 (5 bases). Trimming removed 5 bases from V and 3 bases from J, with 14 bases in between. Germline assignment: CDR1 LNHDA and CDR2 SQIVND (reference sequence). This CDR3 contains 15 residues. CDR3: CASSWSGGNYNEQFF. The CDR3 region has the DNA TGTGCCAGTAGTTGGAGCGGCGGAAACTACAATGAGCAGTTCTTC.

The chain couples TRBV6-5 to TRBJ2-1; TRBD1 matches at 9 bases. The CDR3 consists of 13 residues. Germline V gene sequence: CDR1 MNHEY, CDR2 SVGAGI. V lost 5 bases to trimming and J lost 9 bases; unmatched junction nucleotides: 5. In DNA form, the CDR3 reads TGTGCCAGCAGTCGACAGGGGGTGGGTGAGCAGTTCTTC. Encoded protein: CASSRQGVGEQFF.

The genes are TRBV9 and TRBJ2-1; D is unclear. This CDR3 has 17 amino acids. The ends were cut back, 3 bases at V and 9 bases at J, with 25 bases in the middle. Germline loops: CDR1 SGDLS, CDR2 YYNGEE. The CDR3 spells CASSEIQPYKGPSEQFF. The CDR3, as DNA: TGTGCCAGCAGCGAGATTCAGCCCTACAAGGGCCCTAGTGAGCAGTTCTTC.

The V gene is TRBV5-1, the J gene TRBJ2-2; TRBD2 is a possible D gene (6 bases). Trimming pared 4 bases from V and 0 bases from J, leaving 10 bases between. CDR3 length equals 15 residues. Germline V gene data show CDR1 as SGHRS and CDR2 as YFSETQ. The CDR3 here is CASSPWDSNTGELFF. CDR3 DNA: TGCGCCAGCAGCCCCTGGGACTCGAACACCGGGGAGCTGTTTTTT.

V and J are TRBV20-1 and TRBJ2-7; a weak D match, TRBD2 (5 bases). The CDR3 consists of 11 residues. CDR1 and CDR2 from the germline V gene are DFQATT and SNEGSKA (reference sequence). Trimming left V 6 bases short and J 3 bases short, with 9 bases between. The CDR3 sequence: CSAQGSYEQYF. The CDR3 region has the DNA TGCAGTGCCCAAGGGAGCTACGAGCAGTACTTC.